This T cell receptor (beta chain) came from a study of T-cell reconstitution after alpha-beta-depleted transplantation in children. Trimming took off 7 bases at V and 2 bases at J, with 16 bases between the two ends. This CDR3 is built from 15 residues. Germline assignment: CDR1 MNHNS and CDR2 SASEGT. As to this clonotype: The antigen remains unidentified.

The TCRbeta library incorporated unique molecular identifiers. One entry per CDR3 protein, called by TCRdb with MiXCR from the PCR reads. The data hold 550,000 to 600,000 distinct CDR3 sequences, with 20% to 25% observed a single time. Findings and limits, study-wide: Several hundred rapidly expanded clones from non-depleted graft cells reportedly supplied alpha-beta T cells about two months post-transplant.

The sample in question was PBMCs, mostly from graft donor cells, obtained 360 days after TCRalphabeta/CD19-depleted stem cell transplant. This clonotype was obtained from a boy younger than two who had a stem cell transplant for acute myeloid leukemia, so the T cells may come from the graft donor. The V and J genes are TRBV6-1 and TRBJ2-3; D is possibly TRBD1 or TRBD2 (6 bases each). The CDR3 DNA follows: TGTGCCAGCACCCCGGGGGCGCTCTACACAGATACGCAGTATTTT. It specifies CASTPGALYTDTQYF.